One sample yielded the 12 T cell receptor beta chains listed below, sequenced in a study of blood T cell repertoires in COVID-19. This table comes from immunoSEQ multiplex PCR, and its TCRdb copy is limited to in-frame clones, with some not included. In the table there are approximately 150,000 clones, approximately 91% of which are singletons. The sequencing input was peripheral blood. These receptors came from a man between 18 and 35 years old with COVID-19, enrolled during active disease.

This rearrangement joins TRBV2 to TRBJ2-2; 9 bases align to TRBD1. The J segment lost 3 bases and the V segment lost 5 bases, leaving 4 bases of the junction unmatched. This CDR3 contains 15 residues. Looked up from germline, CDR1 is SNHLY and CDR2 is FYNNEI. CDR3 nucleotide sequence: TGTGCCAGCAGTTTTGACAGGGGGGACACCGGGGAGCTGTTTTTT. It is translated as CASSFDRGDTGELFF.

This clone was counted many times. The chain uses TRBV7-9 and TRBJ1-6; 7 bases align to TRBD1. V lost 8 bases, J lost 7 bases, and 2 bases stayed unmatched. The CDR3 extends over 12 amino acids. Looked up from germline, CDR1 is SEHNR and CDR2 is FQNEAQ (reference sequence). The chain's CDR3 is CASGQENSPLHF. The DNA of the CDR3 is TGTGCCAGCGGACAGGAGAATTCACCCCTCCACTTT.

V and J are TRBV15 and TRBJ2-1, with TRBD2 matching 7 bases. The CDR3 is 15 amino acids. Germline V gene lookup returns CDR1 LNHNV and CDR2 YYDKDF (reference sequence). V shed 0 bases, J shed 4 bases, and the junction held 3 bases outside the gene matches. The CDR3 region has the DNA TGTGCCACCAGCAGAGATCTGGGGGGGTACAATGAGCAGTTCTTC. Its translation is CATSRDLGGYNEQFF.

The chain has TRBV28 and TRBJ2-5; D is uncertain. V was pared by 5 bases and J by 5 bases, with 30 bases between. The CDR3 sequence is 19 residues long. The V gene's germline CDR1 is MDHEN and CDR2 SYDVKM. CDR3 loop: CASSGSRFFDWKGDETQYF. CDR3 DNA sequence: TGTGCCAGCAGTGGCTCGCGCTTTTTTGACTGGAAAGGTGATGAGACCCAGTACTTC.

The J gene is TRBJ2-2, the V gene TRBV27; D call uncertain. V was trimmed by 5 bases and J by 5 bases, leaving 6 bases between them. CDR1 and CDR2 from the germline V gene are MNHEY and SMNVEV (reference sequence). This CDR3 comprises 12 residues. Written as DNA, the CDR3 is TGTGCCAGCAGTAAACTGACCGGGGAGCTGTTTTTT. Translated: CASSKLTGELFF.

This clone has only one observation. The chain is built from TRBV9 and TRBJ1-1, with D possibly being TRBD1 (5 bases). V was cut by 0 bases and J by 4 bases, with 16 bases left in between. Germline V CDR1 and CDR2: SGDLS, YYNGEE. CDR3 length equals 16 residues. Here the CDR3 reads CASSVGYMGRGTEAFF. The DNA for the CDR3 is TGTGCCAGCAGCGTAGGATATATGGGGCGAGGCACTGAAGCTTTCTTT.

This clone was recorded only once. V and J are TRBV28 and TRBJ2-1; TRBD2 is a possible D gene (5 bases). Germline V gene data show CDR1 as MDHEN and CDR2 as SYDVKM. The CDR3 extends over 13 amino acids. Trimming stripped 3 bases from V and 4 bases from J, with 7 bases between. The CDR3 DNA reads as TGTGCCAGCAGTTTTTCGGGGTACAATGAGCAGTTCTTC. It encodes CASSFSGYNEQFF.

The chain is built from TRBV28 and TRBJ2-2; tentatively, D is TRBD2 (5 bases). The V end lost 7 bases, the J end lost 0 bases, and 15 bases lay between the germline ends. CDR3 size: 16 residues. The germline CDR1 and CDR2 sequences are MDHEN and SYDVKM. CDR3 amino acids: CASNQRGKTNTGELFF. The DNA of the CDR3 is TGTGCCAGCAATCAAAGAGGGAAAACGAACACCGGGGAGCTGTTTTTT.

The V gene is TRBV6-2 or TRBV6-3, the J gene TRBJ1-1, with 9 positions matching TRBD1. V lost 2 bases, J lost 3 bases, and 4 bases stayed unmatched. Germline values: CDR1 MNHEY, CDR2 SVGEGT. The CDR3 has 15 amino acids. DNA for the CDR3: TGTGCCAGCAGTTACGATAGGACAGGGGACACTGAAGCTTTCTTT. It codes for CASSYDRTGDTEAFF.

The J gene is TRBJ1-4, the V gene TRBV6-4, with TRBD1 as a possible D gene (5 bases). The germline V gene has CDR1 MRHNA and CDR2 SNTAGT. This CDR3 contains 15 residues. V was trimmed by 0 bases and J by 8 bases, leaving 13 bases between them. The CDR3 DNA reads as TGTGCCAGCAGTGACTCGAGGGGACTGTACGAAAAACTGTTTTTT. Translation: CASSDSRGLYEKLFF.

This clone was observed a handful of times. The chain employs TRBV3-1 (or the pseudogene TRBV3-2) and TRBJ2-2; 9 bases align to TRBD1. The germline gives CDR1 LGHDT, CDR2 YNNKEL (reference sequence). V lost 5 bases to trimming and J lost 5 bases; unmatched junction nucleotides: 6. There are 15 residues in the CDR3. The CDR3 DNA follows: TGTGCCAGCAGCTCGACAGGGGGATTTACCGGGGAGCTGTTTTTT. Its protein is CASSSTGGFTGELFF.

The chain employs TRBV11-3 and TRBJ2-3; D is possibly TRBD2 (5 bases). Germline V gene lookup returns CDR1 SGHNT and CDR2 YENEEA. CDR3 length: 15 amino acids. V gave up 5 bases and J gave up 2 bases, with 14 bases separating them. The CDR3 nucleotides are TGTGCCAGCAGCCGCGACGGGGTACCCACAGATACGCAGTATTTT. Protein sequence: CASSRDGVPTDTQYF.